This T cell receptor (beta chain) was observed in a study of cytomegalovirus exposure and HLA in healthy donors. Study observations and caveats: Later work found most CMV-associated TCR beta chains apparently HLA-restricted.

All donors participated as healthy donors of bone marrow. This clone was found once. No antigen is known for it. There are 13 residues in the CDR3. Germline V gene sequence: CDR1 MNHNY, CDR2 SVGAGI (reference sequence). Trimming pared 2 bases from V and 5 bases from J, leaving 8 bases between. PCR employed 60 Vbeta and 13 Jbeta primers. Measured with immunoSEQ multiplex PCR; TCRdb has only the in-frame clones, and not every one. Seen here are 200,000 to 250,000 clones, roughly 87% observed once, and the top ten hold 4.5% to 6%. The TCR originated in a woman aged 40-49 years in good health and CMV-seropositive. This chain joins TRBV6-6 and TRBJ2-3, with D possibly TRBD2 on 5 matching bases. Sequencing was performed on PBMCs. DNA of the CDR3: TGTGCCAGCAGTTACGAGGGCAGAGATACGCAGTATTTT. Its translation is CASSYEGRDTQYF.